This T cell receptor beta chain was recovered during a study of cytomegalovirus exposure and HLA in healthy donors. Study-level points and caveats: The presence/absence work took it that sequencing depth was about the same across donors. In vitro experiments confirmed that a few CMV-associated chains were specific for CMV antigens.

To note about this clone: Antigen unknown.

The PCR ran on 60 Vbeta and 13 Jbeta primers. TCRdb keeps only in-frame clones here, not all; method: immunoSEQ multiplex PCR. The data show some 130,000 clones, approximately 62% seen once. The germline CDR1 and CDR2 sequences are SGDLS and YYNGEE. Unmatched junction bases numbered 4, after V lost 0 bases and J lost 4 bases. CDR3 length equals 15 residues. This sequence joins TRBV9 and TRBJ2-7, with 10 bases identical to TRBD1. Sequencing was performed on PBMCs. The receptor's source is a human donor in good health. The CDR3 sequence is CASSVARDRGYEQYF. The CDR3 coding sequence is TGTGCCAGCAGCGTAGCCCGGGACAGGGGTTACGAGCAGTACTTC.